This TCR beta chain appears in the sequencing data of a study of shared clonotypes between healthy human individuals. Overall study context: Plates per donor: three CD4 naive, three CD4 memory, two CD8 naive, one CD8 memory.

Splitting of each subset's genomic DNA was done evenly across several immunoSEQ plates. Method: immunoSEQ multiplex PCR; TCRdb's copy keeps in-frame clones and lacks some. In the table there are about 680,000 clones, 92% of which are singletons. The naive CD8 population came from CD45RO-negative cells selected for CCR7, without terminally differentiated effector memory CD45RA+ cells. Nashville, Tennessee was home to all donors, who were Caucasian adults. The CDR3 loop spans 17 amino acids. Germline loops: CDR1 LNHDA, CDR2 SQIVND (reference sequence). Trimming shortened V by 0 bases and J by 1 base, and 15 bases separated the two germline ends. This clone is a singleton in its sample.

Specimen: naive CD8+ T cells sorted from blood. This TCR was sampled from a man younger than 45 in good health. The chain carries TRBV19 and TRBJ1-1; D perhaps matches TRBD1 (5 bases). CDR3 DNA: TGTGCCAGTAGTATAGATCCCAGGACAACACAGAACACTGAAGCTTTCTTT. Translated: CASSIDPRTTQNTEAFF.